This paragraph covers one T cell receptor (beta chain) sequence. Its specificity is unknown. Sequencing used immunoSEQ multiplex PCR; TCRdb keeps in-frame clones, though not all of them. The sample carries about 360,000 clones, about 70% recorded once. The data were taken from a study of shared clonotypes between healthy human individuals. V lost 0 bases and J 1 base, leaving 10 bases between the germline ends. Looked up from germline, CDR1 is SGHRS and CDR2 is YFSETQ. The CDR3 covers 15 residues. Whole-study results and caveats: Several donors shared 4.5% to 6.5% of their naive CD4 clonotypes.

This receptor was identified in a man aged 25 to 40 in good health. The chain carries TRBV5-1 and TRBJ1-2; weak D call: TRBD1 (6 bases). Sequencing was carried out using memory CD4+ T cells sorted from blood. Subset of the sample: CD45RA-negative fraction. The CDR3 loop is CASSLDEGGNYGYTF. As DNA, the CDR3 is TGCGCCAGCAGCTTGGATGAGGGGGGTAACTATGGCTACACCTTC.